These T cell receptor beta chains were read from a single sample in a study of shared clonotypes between healthy human individuals. Using immunoSEQ multiplex PCR, the repertoire was profiled, and TCRdb retains in-frame clones only, with some absent. The data show millions of clones, about 95% seen once. Source material: naive CD8+ T cells sorted from blood. All receptors come from a man aged 18 to 29 in good health. Each CDR3 is given with its conserved first and last residue. The order of the fields is V gene, clone size, D gene, J gene, CDR3 length, CDR3 DNA, CDR3 protein. D genes are given only for firm matches. Part of the rows lack a size; the others show once, few, many or a class for expanded clones.

>TRBV7-3|once|TRBD1|TRBJ2-3|15
TGTGCCAGCAGCTCGACAGGGTATGGCACAGATACGCAGTATTTT
CASSSTGYGTDTQYF
>TRBV27|.|TRBD2|TRBJ2-3|14
TGTGCCAGCAGTTTAGGGACTAGTGGGGATACGCAGTATTTT
CASSLGTSGDTQYF
>TRBV4-3|.|.|TRBJ1-2|16
TGCGCCAGCAGCCAAACAGTAGGACAGCCCGTCTATGGCTACACCTTC
CASSQTVGQPVYGYTF
>TRBV14|.|.|TRBJ2-7|14
TGTGCCAGCAGCCCAGAGGACACCGCCTACGAGCAGTACTTC
CASSPEDTAYEQYF
>TRBV7-9|.|.|TRBJ2-3|17
TGTGCCAGCAGCTTTCGAGGGGCGTCCTCTAGCACAGATACGCAGTATTTT
CASSFRGASSSTDTQYF
>TRBV28|.|TRBD2|TRBJ2-1|14
TGTGCCAGTACACTAGCGGGGGGGAACAATGAGCAGTTCTTC
CASTLAGGNNEQFF
>TRBV9|.|.|TRBJ2-5|15
TGTGCCAGCAGCGCCTCCATTGGGGGACTTGAGACCCAGTACTTC
CASSASIGGLETQYF
>TRBV5-1|.|.|TRBJ2-7|13
TGCGCCAGCAGCTTGGGTGGGTTCTACGAGCAGTACTTC
CASSLGGFYEQYF
>TRBV6-1|.|.|TRBJ2-7|15
TGTGCCAGCAGTGAACGGGTAGGGGTCTGGCACGAGCAGTACTTC
CASSERVGVWHEQYF
>TRBV28|.|TRBD2|TRBJ2-3|13
TGTGCCAGCAGTATTACTAGCGTCGATACGCAGTATTTT
CASSITSVDTQYF
>TRBV11-2|.|.|TRBJ1-2|15
TGTGCCAGCAGCCTCCTCGTGGGAACACCCTATGGCTACACCTTC
CASSLLVGTPYGYTF
>TRBV10-3|.|.|TRBJ2-5|14
TGTGCCATCAGTTGGGACGGCAATCAAGAGACCCAGTACTTC
CAISWDGNQETQYF
>TRBV4-3|.|.|TRBJ2-7|15
TGCGCCAGCAGCCAAGGCCAGGGTGCTCCCTACGAGCAGTACTTC
CASSQGQGAPYEQYF
>TRBV6-1|.|TRBD2|TRBJ2-3|17
TGTGCCAGCAGTGAAAGAGTTAGCGGGGGGGCTGTAGATACGCAGTATTTT
CASSERVSGGAVDTQYF